This T cell receptor (beta chain) was profiled in a study of CD8+ T cells in alopecia areata. Turning to the study itself: Administration of oral tofacitinib to treated patients was at 5 to 10 mg twice daily. Findings and limits, study-wide: It was less clear whether patients shared TCRs than it was in mice, possibly because of HLA. Treatment with tofacitinib significantly lowered scalp clonality and reduced expanded CD8+ clones among the top 100.

The sequencing template was cDNA reverse transcribed from extracted RNA. TCRdb's copy holds only in-frame clones and misses some; the assay was immunoSEQ multiplex PCR. The table includes about 120,000 clones, about half detected once. A word on this clone: Its antigen is not known.

Treatment denoted: oral pan-JAK inhibitor, 5-10 mg twice daily. Sorted out of PBMCs were CD4+ T cells and CD8+ T cells. The CDR3 extends over 12 amino acids. V lost 8 bases, J lost 9 bases, and 15 bases lay in between. In germline, CDR1 is SGDLS, CDR2 YYNGEE. The sample consisted of CD4+ T cells sorted from blood, taken at week 4, from a patient treated with tofacitinib. The sequence derives from a human donor with alopecia areata. V usage is TRBV9 and J usage is TRBJ2-1, with D tentatively TRBD1 (5 bases). The CDR3 reads CASIRVRGEQFF. The CDR3 region has the DNA TGTGCCAGTATAAGGGTAAGGGGTGAGCAGTTCTTC.